This T cell receptor (beta chain) emerged from a study of control samples from healthy donors and cancer patients. This CDR3 is built from 15 residues. V was trimmed by 3 bases and J by 2 bases, leaving 14 bases between them. CDR1 and CDR2 from the germline V gene are WNHNN and SYGVQD (reference sequence). TCRdb keeps only in-frame clones here, not all; method: immunoSEQ multiplex PCR. This table has tens of thousands of clones, approximately 80% appearing once. In its sample, this clone was seen many times. This clonotype was obtained from a man aged 55 to 70 with head and neck cancer. Sequenced material: PBMCs. The V and J genes are TRBV10-1 and TRBJ2-7; D is possibly TRBD1 (5 bases). In DNA, the CDR3 is TGCGCCAGCAGTGATGAGGTAGGGGCGGCCTACGAGCAGTACTTC. Residues: CASSDEVGAAYEQYF.